These 12 T cell receptor beta chains originate from one sample sequenced in a study of cytomegalovirus exposure and HLA in healthy donors. Clones were read by immunoSEQ multiplex PCR, and TCRdb kept only the in-frame ones, dropping some. This sample has 100,000 to 150,000 clones; 95% to 97% occur once, and the top ten carry 1.7%. Sample: PBMCs. The receptors shown here come from a man younger than 35 in good health and CMV-seronegative.

The V and J genes are TRBV7-3 and TRBJ1-1, with 9 bases lining up with TRBD1. J was trimmed by 4 bases and V by 5 bases; bases with no gene match: 14. The CDR3 sequence is 17 residues long. The germline CDR1 and CDR2 sequences are SGHTA and FQGTGA. CDR3 in DNA: TGTGCCAGCAGCCTAAATGCCGGACAGGGGACAACCACTGAAGCTTTCTTT. Protein product: CASSLNAGQGTTTEAFF.

The CDR3 protein is CATLANGLNEQFF. CDR3 DNA: TGTGCCACATTAGCGAATGGGTTGAATGAGCAGTTCTTC. The chain recombines TRBV19 with TRBJ2-1; D perhaps matches TRBD2 (5 bases). Germline CDR1 reads LNHDA; CDR2 reads SQIVND (reference sequence). This CDR3 comprises 13 residues. The V end was cut by 10 bases, the J end by 7 bases, with 17 bases between.

Here the CDR3 DNA reads TGTGCCAGCAGCTTTCCCGGACACCGGCCCGGGGAGCTGTTTTTT. This encodes CASSFPGHRPGELFF. The chain couples TRBV5-4 to TRBJ2-2, with TRBD1 as a possible D gene (5 bases). This CDR3 has 15 amino acids. Deletions cut 2 bases from V and 6 bases from J, with 14 bases between. Germline lookup yields CDR1 SGHNT and CDR2 YYREEE (reference sequence).

This clone was seen just once. The V call is TRBV18, the J call TRBJ1-1; the match to TRBD1 covers 8 bases. V gave up 2 bases and J gave up 3 bases; unmatched junction bases: 14. The CDR3 has 18 residues. Germline lookup yields CDR1 KGHSH and CDR2 LQKENI. As DNA, the CDR3 is TGTGCCAGCTCACCATATCGGCCAGGGGGCGATACGGACACTGAAGCTTTCTTT. It translates to CASSPYRPGGDTDTEAFF.

This chain uses TRBV4-1 with TRBJ1-2, with a weak D call TRBD1 (6 bases). Germline CDR1 and CDR2: MGHRA and YSYEKL. V lost 0 bases, J lost 4 bases, and 12 bases lay in between. The CDR3 covers 15 residues. The CDR3 here is CASSQDEGGSYGYTF. The CDR3 DNA follows: TGCGCCAGCAGCCAAGACGAAGGGGGAAGCTATGGCTACACCTTC.

The J gene is TRBJ1-4, the V gene TRBV9; 7 nucleotides align to TRBD1. In germline, CDR1 is SGDLS, CDR2 YYNGEE. After removal of 0 bases from V and 6 bases from J, the junction contained 5 bases not matched to a gene. The CDR3 loop spans 15 amino acids. CDR3 loop: CASSVEGGWDEKLFF. The DNA for the CDR3 is TGTGCCAGCAGCGTAGAAGGGGGCTGGGATGAAAAACTGTTTTTT.

The chain has TRBV11-3 and TRBJ1-1, with TRBD1 matching 8 bases. The CDR3 runs 15 residues. The junction had 4 bases not matched to a gene; V was cut back by 0 bases and J by 4 bases. Germline values: CDR1 SGHNT, CDR2 YENEEA. The DNA of the CDR3 is TGTGCCAGCAGCTTAGAAGGACAGGGCGGCACTGAAGCTTTCTTT. This codes for CASSLEGQGGTEAFF.

The chain is built from TRBV15 and TRBJ2-7; weak D call: TRBD2 (6 bases). Germline loops: CDR1 LNHNV, CDR2 YYDKDF (reference sequence). This CDR3 spans 13 amino acids. V was clipped by 0 bases and J by 6 bases, with 9 bases between them. CDR3 protein: CATSRDWEVEQYF. CDR3 nucleotides: TGTGCCACCAGCAGAGATTGGGAGGTCGAGCAGTACTTC.

The chain has TRBV30 and TRBJ1-1; D uncertain. Germline V gene lookup returns CDR1 GTSNPN and CDR2 SVGIG (reference sequence). This CDR3 spans 15 amino acids. Between the trimmed V and J ends, which lost 0 bases and 0 bases, there was a span of 11 bases. The CDR3 region has the DNA TGTGCCTGGAGTGTTTATTCCCCCTTGAACACTGAAGCTTTCTTT. Protein: CAWSVYSPLNTEAFF.

This clone appeared once. This chain links TRBV28 with TRBJ2-1, with 8 bases fitting TRBD2. The V gene's germline CDR1 is MDHEN and CDR2 SYDVKM. J was trimmed by 4 bases and V by 5 bases; bases with no gene match: 7. This CDR3 has 15 amino acids. This chain's CDR3 is CASSPRLAPYNEQFF. The CDR3 DNA follows: TGTGCCAGCAGTCCCCGACTAGCGCCGTACAATGAGCAGTTCTTC. Full variable domain (rest looked up from reference TRBV28 and TRBJ2-1): DVKVTQSSRYLVKRTGEKVFLECVQDMDHENMFWYRQDPGLGLRLIYFSYDVKMKEKGDIPEGYSVSREKKERFSLILESASTNQTSMYLCASSPRLAPYNEQFFGPGTRLTVL.

The chain couples TRBV15 to TRBJ1-2; 7 bases are shared with TRBD1. The germline gives CDR1 LNHNV, CDR2 YYDKDF (reference sequence). V shed 5 bases and J 5 bases; nucleotides not matched to a gene: 8. This CDR3 region has 14 residues. CDR3 sequence (DNA): TGTGCCACCAGCCTCGGAACAGGGGTTTATGGCTACACCTTC. Protein: CATSLGTGVYGYTF.

The gene calls are TRBV11-3 and TRBJ1-1, with TRBD1 matching over 7 bases. This CDR3 has 16 amino acids. The J segment lost 0 bases and the V segment lost 11 bases, leaving 15 bases of the junction unmatched. CDR1 SGHNT and CDR2 YENEEA come from the germline V gene. CDR3 coding DNA: TGTGCCTCCCGGCGGAGGGGGCGTGGAGTGAACACTGAAGCTTTCTTT. Encoded protein: CASRRRGRGVNTEAFF. Combining the CDR3 with reference TRBV11-3 and TRBJ1-1 gives the whole variable domain EAGVVQSPRYKIIEKKQPVAFWCNPISGHNTLYWYLQNLGQGPELLIRYENEEAVDDSQLPKDRFSAERLKGVDSTLKIQPAELGDSAVYLCASRRRGRGVNTEAFFGQGTRLTVV.